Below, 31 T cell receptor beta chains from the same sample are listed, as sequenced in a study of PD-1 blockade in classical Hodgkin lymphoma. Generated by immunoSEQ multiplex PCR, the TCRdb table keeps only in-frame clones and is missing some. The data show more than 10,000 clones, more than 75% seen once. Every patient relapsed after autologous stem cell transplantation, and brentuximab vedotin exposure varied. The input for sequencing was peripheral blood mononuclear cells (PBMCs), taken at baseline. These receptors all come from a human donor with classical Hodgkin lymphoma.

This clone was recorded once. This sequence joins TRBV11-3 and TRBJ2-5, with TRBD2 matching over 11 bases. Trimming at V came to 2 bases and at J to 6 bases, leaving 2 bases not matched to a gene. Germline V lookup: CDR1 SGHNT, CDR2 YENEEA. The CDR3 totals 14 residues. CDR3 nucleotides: TGTGCCAGCAGCTTAACTAGCGGGAGCCAGACCCAGTACTTC. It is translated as CASSLTSGSQTQYF. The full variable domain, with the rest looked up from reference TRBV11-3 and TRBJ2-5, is EAGVVQSPRYKIIEKKQPVAFWCNPISGHNTLYWYLQNLGQGPELLIRYENEEAVDDSQLPKDRFSAERLKGVDSTLKIQPAELGDSAVYLCASSLTSGSQTQYFGPGTRLLVL.

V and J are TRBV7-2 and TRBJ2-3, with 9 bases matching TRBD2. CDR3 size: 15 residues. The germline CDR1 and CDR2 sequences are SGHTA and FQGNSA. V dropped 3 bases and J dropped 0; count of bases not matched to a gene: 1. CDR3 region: CASSLLAGSTDTQYF. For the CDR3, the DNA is TGTGCCAGCAGCTTGCTAGCGGGGAGCACAGATACGCAGTATTTT.

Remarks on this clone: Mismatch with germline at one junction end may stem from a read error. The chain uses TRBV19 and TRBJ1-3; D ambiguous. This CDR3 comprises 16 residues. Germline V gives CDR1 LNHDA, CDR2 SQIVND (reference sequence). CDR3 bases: TGTGCCAGTAGTCCCATCATTTCCCTGAGTGGATACACCATATATTTT. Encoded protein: CASSPIISLSGYTIYF.

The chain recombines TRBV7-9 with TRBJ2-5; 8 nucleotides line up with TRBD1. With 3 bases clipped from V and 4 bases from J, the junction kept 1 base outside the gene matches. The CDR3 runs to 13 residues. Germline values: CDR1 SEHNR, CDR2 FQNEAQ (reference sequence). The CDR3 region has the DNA TGTGCCAGCAGCTTGCAGGGGGCAGAGACCCAGTACTTC. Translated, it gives CASSLQGAETQYF.

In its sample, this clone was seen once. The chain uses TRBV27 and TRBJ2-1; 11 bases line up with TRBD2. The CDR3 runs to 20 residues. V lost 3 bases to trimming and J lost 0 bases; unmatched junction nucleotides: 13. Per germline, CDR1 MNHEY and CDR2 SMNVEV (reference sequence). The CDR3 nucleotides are TGTGCCAGCAGTTTGCGGGTGGGACTAGCGGAGCGCACCTCCTACAATGAGCAGTTCTTC. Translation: CASSLRVGLAERTSYNEQFF.

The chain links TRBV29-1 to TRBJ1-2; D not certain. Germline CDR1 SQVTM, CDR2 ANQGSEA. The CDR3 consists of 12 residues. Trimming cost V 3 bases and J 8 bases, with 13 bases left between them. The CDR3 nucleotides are TGCAGCGTTGATTCGGCATGGTTCGGCTACACCTTC. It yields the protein CSVDSAWFGYTF.

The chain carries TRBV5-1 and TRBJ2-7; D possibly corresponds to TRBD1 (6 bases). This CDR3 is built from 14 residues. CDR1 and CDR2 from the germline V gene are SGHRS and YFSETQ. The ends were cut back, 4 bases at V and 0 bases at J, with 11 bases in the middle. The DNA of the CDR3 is TGCGCCAGCAGCACCCGGGACAACTCCTACGAGCAGTACTTC. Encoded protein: CASSTRDNSYEQYF.

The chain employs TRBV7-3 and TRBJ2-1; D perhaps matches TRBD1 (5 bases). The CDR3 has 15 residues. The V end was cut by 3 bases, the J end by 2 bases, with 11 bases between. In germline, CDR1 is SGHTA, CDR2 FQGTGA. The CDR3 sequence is CASSFYSGPYNEQFF. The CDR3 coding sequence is TGTGCCAGCAGCTTCTATTCAGGGCCCTACAATGAGCAGTTCTTC.

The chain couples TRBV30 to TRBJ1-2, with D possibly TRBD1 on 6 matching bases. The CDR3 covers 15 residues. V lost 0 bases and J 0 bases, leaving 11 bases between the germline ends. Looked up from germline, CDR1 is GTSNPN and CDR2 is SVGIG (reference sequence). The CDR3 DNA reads TGTGCCTGGAGTGTCCCACGGACAGCTAACTATGGCTACACCTTC. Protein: CAWSVPRTANYGYTF.

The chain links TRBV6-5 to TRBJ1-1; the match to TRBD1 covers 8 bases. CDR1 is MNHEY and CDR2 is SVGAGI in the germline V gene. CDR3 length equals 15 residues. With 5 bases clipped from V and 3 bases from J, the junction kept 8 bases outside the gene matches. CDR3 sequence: CASSQTGGLHTEAFF. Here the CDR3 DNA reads TGTGCCAGCAGTCAAACAGGGGGGTTGCACACTGAAGCTTTCTTT.

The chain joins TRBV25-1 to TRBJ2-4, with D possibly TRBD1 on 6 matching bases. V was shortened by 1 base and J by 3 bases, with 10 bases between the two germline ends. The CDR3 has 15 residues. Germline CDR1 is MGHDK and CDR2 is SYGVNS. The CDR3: CASSEFKGVKNIQYF. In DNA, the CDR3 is TGTGCCAGCAGTGAATTCAAGGGGGTCAAAAACATTCAGTACTTC. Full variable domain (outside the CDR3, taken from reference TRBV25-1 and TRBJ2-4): EADIYQTPRYLVIGTGKKITLECSQTMGHDKMYWYQQDPGMELHLIHYSYGVNSTEKGDLSSESTVSRIRTEHFPLTLESARPSHTSQYLCASSEFKGVKNIQYFGAGTRLSVL.

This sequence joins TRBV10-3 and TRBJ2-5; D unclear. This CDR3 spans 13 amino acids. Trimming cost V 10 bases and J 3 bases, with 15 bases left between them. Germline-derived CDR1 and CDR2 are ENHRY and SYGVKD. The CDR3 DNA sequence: TGTGCCACTGGCCCCGTCCTTGAAGAGACCCAGTACTTC. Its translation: CATGPVLEETQYF.

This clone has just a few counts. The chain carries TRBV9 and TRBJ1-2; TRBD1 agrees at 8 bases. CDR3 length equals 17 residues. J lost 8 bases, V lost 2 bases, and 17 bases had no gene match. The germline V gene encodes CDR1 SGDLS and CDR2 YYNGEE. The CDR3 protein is CASSVRETGDIPGGYTF. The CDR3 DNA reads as TGTGCCAGCAGCGTTAGAGAGACAGGGGACATTCCAGGGGGCTACACCTTC.

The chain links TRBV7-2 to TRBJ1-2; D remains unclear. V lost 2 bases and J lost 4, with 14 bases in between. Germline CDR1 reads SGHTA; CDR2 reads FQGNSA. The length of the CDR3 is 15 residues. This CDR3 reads CASSLWPDGPYGYTF. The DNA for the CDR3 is TGTGCCAGCAGCTTATGGCCCGACGGGCCCTATGGCTACACCTTC.

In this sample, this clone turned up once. CDR3 region: CASSLDWNVGVTGELFF. The CDR3 nucleotides read TGTGCCAGCAGCTTAGATTGGAACGTCGGAGTCACCGGGGAGCTGTTTTTT. This chain connects TRBV11-2 to TRBJ2-2, with unresolved D. Trimming pared 0 bases from V and 4 bases from J, leaving 15 bases between. This CDR3 region has 17 residues. Germline assignment: CDR1 SGHAT and CDR2 FQNNGV.

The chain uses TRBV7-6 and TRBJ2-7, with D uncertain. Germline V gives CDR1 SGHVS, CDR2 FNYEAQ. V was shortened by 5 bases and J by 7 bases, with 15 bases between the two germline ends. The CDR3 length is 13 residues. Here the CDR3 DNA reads TGTGCCAGCAGCCAAGTCACGGGCGGTGAGCAGTACTTC. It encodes CASSQVTGGEQYF.

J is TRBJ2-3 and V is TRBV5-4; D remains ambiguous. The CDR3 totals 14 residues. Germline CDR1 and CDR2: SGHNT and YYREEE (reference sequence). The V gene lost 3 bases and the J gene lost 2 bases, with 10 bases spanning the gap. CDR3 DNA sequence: TGTGCCAGCAGCTCGATGACGAACACAGATACGCAGTATTTT. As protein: CASSSMTNTDTQYF.

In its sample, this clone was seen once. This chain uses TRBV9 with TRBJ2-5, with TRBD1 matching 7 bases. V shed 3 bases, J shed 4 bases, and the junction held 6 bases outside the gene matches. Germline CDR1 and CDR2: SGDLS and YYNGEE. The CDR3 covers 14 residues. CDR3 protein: CASSGQGWGETQYF. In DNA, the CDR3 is TGTGCCAGCAGCGGACAGGGCTGGGGAGAGACCCAGTACTTC.

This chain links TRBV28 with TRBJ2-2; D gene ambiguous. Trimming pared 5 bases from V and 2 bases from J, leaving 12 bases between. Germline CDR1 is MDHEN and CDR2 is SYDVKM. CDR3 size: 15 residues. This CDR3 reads CASSPTTENTGELFF. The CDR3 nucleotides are TGTGCCAGCAGTCCCACAACTGAAAACACCGGGGAGCTGTTTTTT.

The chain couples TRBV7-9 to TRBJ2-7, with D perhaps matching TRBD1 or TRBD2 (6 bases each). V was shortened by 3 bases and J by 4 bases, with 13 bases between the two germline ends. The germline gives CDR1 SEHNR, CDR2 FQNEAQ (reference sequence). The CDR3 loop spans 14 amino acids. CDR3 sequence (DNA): TGTGCCAGCAGCTTTCAACGGGGGCAGTACGAGCAGTACTTC. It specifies CASSFQRGQYEQYF.

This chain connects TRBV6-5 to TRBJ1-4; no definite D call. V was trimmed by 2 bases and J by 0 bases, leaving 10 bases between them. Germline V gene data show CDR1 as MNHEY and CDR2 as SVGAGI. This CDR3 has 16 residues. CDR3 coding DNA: TGTGCCAGCAGTTACGGGAGGAGGGCAACTAATGAAAAACTGTTTTTT. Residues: CASSYGRRATNEKLFF.

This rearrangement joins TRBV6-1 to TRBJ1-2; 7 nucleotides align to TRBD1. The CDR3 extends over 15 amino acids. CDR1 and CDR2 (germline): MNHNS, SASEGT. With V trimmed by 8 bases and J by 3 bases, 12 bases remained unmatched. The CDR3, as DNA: TGTGCCAGCGCGATCAGGGGGAAAGAAGACTATGGCTACACCTTC. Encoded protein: CASAIRGKEDYGYTF.

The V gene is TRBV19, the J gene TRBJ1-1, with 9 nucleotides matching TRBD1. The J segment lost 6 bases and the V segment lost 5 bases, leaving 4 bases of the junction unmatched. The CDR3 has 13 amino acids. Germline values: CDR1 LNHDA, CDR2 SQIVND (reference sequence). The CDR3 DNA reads TGTGCCAGTAGTGAACAGGGGGCTCCTGAAGCTTTCTTT. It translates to CASSEQGAPEAFF.

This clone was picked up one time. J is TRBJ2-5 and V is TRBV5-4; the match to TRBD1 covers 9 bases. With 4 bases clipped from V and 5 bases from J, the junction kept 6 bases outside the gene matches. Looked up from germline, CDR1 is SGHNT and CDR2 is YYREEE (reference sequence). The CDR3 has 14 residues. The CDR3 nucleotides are TGTGCCAGCAGCGGGACAGGGATCCAGGAGACCCAGTACTTC. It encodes CASSGTGIQETQYF.

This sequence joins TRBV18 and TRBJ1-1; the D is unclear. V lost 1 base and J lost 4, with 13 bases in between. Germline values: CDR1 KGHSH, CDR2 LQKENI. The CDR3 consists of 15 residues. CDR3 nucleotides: TGTGCCAGCTCACCACGCGCTGAAAGGGTCACTGAAGCTTTCTTT. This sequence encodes CASSPRAERVTEAFF.

CDR3 sequence reads: CASSLLLGSYNEQFF. The CDR3 DNA reads as TGTGCCAGCAGCTTACTGCTAGGTTCCTACAATGAGCAGTTCTTC. The V call is TRBV11-2, the J call TRBJ2-1; D unresolved. CDR1 is SGHAT, CDR2 FQNNGV, per germline. V was pared by 2 bases and J by 1 base, with 9 bases between. The CDR3 runs 15 residues.

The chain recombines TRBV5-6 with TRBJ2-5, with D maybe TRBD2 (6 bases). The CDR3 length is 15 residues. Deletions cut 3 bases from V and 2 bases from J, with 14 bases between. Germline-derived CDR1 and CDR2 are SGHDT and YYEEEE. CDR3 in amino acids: CASSWGLWEQETQYF. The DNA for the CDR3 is TGTGCCAGCAGCTGGGGACTGTGGGAACAAGAGACCCAGTACTTC. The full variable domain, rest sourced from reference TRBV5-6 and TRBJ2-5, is DAGVTQSPTHLIKTRGQQVTLRCSPKSGHDTVSWYQQALGQGPQFIFQYYEEEERQRGNFPDRFSGHQFPNYSSELNVNALLLGDSALYLCASSWGLWEQETQYFGPGTRLLVL.

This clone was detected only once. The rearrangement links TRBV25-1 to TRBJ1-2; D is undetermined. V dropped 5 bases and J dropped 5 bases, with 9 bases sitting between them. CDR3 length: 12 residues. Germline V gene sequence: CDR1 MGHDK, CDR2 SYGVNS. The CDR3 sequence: CASSSEPYGYTF. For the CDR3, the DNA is TGTGCCAGCAGTTCAGAGCCGTATGGCTACACCTTC.

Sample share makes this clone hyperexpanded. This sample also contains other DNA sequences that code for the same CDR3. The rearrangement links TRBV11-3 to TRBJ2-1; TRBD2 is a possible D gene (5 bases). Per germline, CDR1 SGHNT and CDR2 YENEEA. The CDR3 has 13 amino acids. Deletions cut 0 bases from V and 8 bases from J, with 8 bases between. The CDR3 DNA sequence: TGTGCCAGCAGCTTAGAGGGTAGCGATGAGCAGTTCTTC. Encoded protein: CASSLEGSDEQFF.

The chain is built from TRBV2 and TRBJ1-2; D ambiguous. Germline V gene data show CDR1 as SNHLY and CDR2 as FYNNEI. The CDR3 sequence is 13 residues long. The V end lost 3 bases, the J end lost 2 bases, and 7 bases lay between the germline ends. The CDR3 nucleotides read TGTGCCAGCAGTGAGGAACGCAACTATGGCTACACCTTC. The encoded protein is CASSEERNYGYTF.

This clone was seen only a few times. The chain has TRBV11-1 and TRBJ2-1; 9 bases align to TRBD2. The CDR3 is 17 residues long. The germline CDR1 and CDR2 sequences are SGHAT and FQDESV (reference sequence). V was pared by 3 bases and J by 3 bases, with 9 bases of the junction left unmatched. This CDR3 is CASSFPYSGGVYNEQFF. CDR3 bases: TGTGCCAGCAGCTTCCCCTATAGCGGGGGAGTCTACAATGAGCAGTTCTTC.